These 16 T cell receptor beta chains share one sample of origin, sequenced in a study of siplizumab effects on memory and regulatory T cells (dated by TCRdb to about 2019). Library preparation used the immunoSEQ multiplex PCR assay. Held by TCRdb, this immuneACCESS table contains in-frame sequences only and omits some clones. Under half of the omission traces to an unresolved V gene where checked; the cause of the rest is unknown. This sample holds fewer than 110,000 clones; around 90% were observed only once. More than 10% of the sample is held by the ten biggest clonotypes. Input material: non-Treg CD4+ T cells sorted from blood. The cell subset or site tag for this specimen amounts to: FACS-sorted unstimulated CD4+ non-regulatory T cells. The receptors derive from a human donor in good health.

The chain carries TRBV19 and TRBJ1-1; 11 bases match TRBD1. Germline lookup yields CDR1 LNHDA and CDR2 SQIVND (reference sequence). The V segment lost 5 bases and the J segment 4 bases; nucleotides outside the gene matches: 6. This CDR3 region has 15 residues. This CDR3 is CASSSRTGGLTEAFF. The CDR3 nucleotides are TGTGCCAGTAGTTCACGGACAGGGGGCCTCACTGAAGCTTTCTTT.

The chain uses TRBV6-1 and TRBJ1-1; a weak D match, TRBD1 (6 bases). This CDR3 has 15 amino acids. V was trimmed by 6 bases and J by 4 bases, leaving 18 bases between them. Germline CDR1 is MNHNS and CDR2 is SASEGT. The CDR3 spells CASRRRTEGGTEAFF. Written as DNA, the CDR3 is TGTGCCAGCAGACGCCGGACAGAGGGAGGCACTGAAGCTTTCTTT.

This chain connects TRBV7-9 to TRBJ1-4; D possibly corresponds to TRBD1 (5 bases). Trimming took off 1 base at V and 3 bases at J, with 12 bases between the two ends. Germline V CDR1 and CDR2: SEHNR, FQNEAQ (reference sequence). The CDR3 covers 16 residues. CDR3 residues: CASSLGWQGSNEKLFF. The CDR3 region has the DNA TGTGCCAGCAGCTTAGGTTGGCAGGGATCTAATGAAAAACTGTTTTTT. Looking up the rest from reference TRBV7-9 and TRBJ1-4 gives the full variable domain: DTGVSQNPRHKITKRGQNVTFRCDPISEHNRLYWYRQTLGQGPEFLTYFQNEAQLEKSRLLSDRFSAERPKGSFSTLEIQRTEQGDSAMYLCASSLGWQGSNEKLFFGSGTQLSVL.

This chain links TRBV7-2 with TRBJ1-2; D possibly corresponds to TRBD1 (5 bases). CDR3 length: 15 amino acids. Germline CDR1 is SGHTA and CDR2 is FQGNSA. The V and J ends lost 0 bases and 6 bases respectively, with 14 bases between them. The CDR3 coding sequence is TGTGCCAGCAGCTTAGCGCAGGGAGGAAGCGATGGCTACACCTTC. Its translation is CASSLAQGGSDGYTF. Drawing the rest from reference TRBV7-2 and TRBJ1-2, the complete variable domain is GAGVSQSPSNKVTEKGKDVELRCDPISGHTALYWYRQSLGQGLEFLIYFQGNSAPDKSGLPSDRFSAERTGGSVSTLTIQRTQQEDSAVYLCASSLAQGGSDGYTFGSGTRLTVV.

The CDR3 is CASSTGLIGELFF. CDR3 nucleotides: TGCGCCAGCAGTACGGGACTAATCGGGGAGCTGTTTTTT. The chain has TRBV4-3 and TRBJ2-2; 7 nucleotides align to TRBD2. The CDR3 runs to 13 residues. The germline gives CDR1 LGHNA, CDR2 YSLEER. Unmatched junction bases numbered 5, after V lost 6 bases and J lost 7 bases.

The chain is built from TRBV5-5 and TRBJ1-2; 7 bases map to TRBD1. The CDR3 spans 15 residues. The V gene end was trimmed by 4 bases and the J gene end by 0 bases; junction bases not matched to a gene: 6. CDR1 is SGHKS and CDR2 is YYEKEE in the germline V gene (reference sequence). The CDR3 spells CASSPRDSTNYGYTF. For the CDR3, the DNA is TGTGCCAGCAGCCCCCGGGACAGCACTAACTATGGCTACACCTTC.

The rearrangement uses TRBV7-9 and TRBJ2-1; 11 positions match TRBD2. The V segment lost 5 bases and the J segment 10 bases; nucleotides outside the gene matches: 7. CDR1 SEHNR and CDR2 FQNEAQ come from the germline V gene (reference sequence). This CDR3 is built from 14 residues. The CDR3 DNA follows: TGTGCCAGCAGCCAGACTAGCGGGATCCCGGAGCAGTTCTTC. Its translation: CASSQTSGIPEQFF.

This sequence joins TRBV10-3 and TRBJ1-4; TRBD1 matches 7 bases. This CDR3 comprises 13 residues. Germline CDR1 ENHRY, CDR2 SYGVKD. The trim removed 10 bases at V and 7 bases at J, leaving 9 bases unmatched. The CDR3 reads CATGGTVGEKLFF. CDR3 nucleotides: TGTGCCACCGGAGGGACAGTTGGTGAAAAACTGTTTTTT.

V gene TRBV6-5 combines with J gene TRBJ2-2, with unresolved D. The CDR3 covers 15 residues. V shed 5 bases and J shed 6 bases, with 16 bases lying between them. CDR1 is MNHEY, CDR2 SVGAGI, per germline. In DNA form, the CDR3 reads TGTGCCAGCAGTGGACCGCGGCTAGGCCCCGGGGAGCTGTTTTTT. It yields the protein CASSGPRLGPGELFF.

The chain has TRBV28 and TRBJ2-7; D call uncertain. This CDR3 contains 14 residues. V shed 3 bases and J shed 5 bases, with 14 bases lying between them. Germline V gene sequence: CDR1 MDHEN, CDR2 SYDVKM. The CDR3 region has the DNA TGTGCCAGCAGTTTCCCCCCAGGTTCGCACGAGCAGTACTTC. Amino acids: CASSFPPGSHEQYF.

The rearrangement uses TRBV5-8 and TRBJ2-5; 13 nucleotides align to TRBD2. Germline CDR1 reads SGHTS; CDR2 reads YDEGEE. The CDR3 consists of 16 residues. Trimming cost V 4 bases and J 1 base; bases outside gene matches: 4. This CDR3 is CASSTGTSGTQETQYF. CDR3 coding DNA: TGTGCCAGCAGCACCGGGACTAGCGGGACCCAAGAGACCCAGTACTTC.

J is TRBJ1-2 and V is TRBV27, with TRBD1 matching over 11 bases. V lost 4 bases, J lost 5 bases, and 3 bases stayed unmatched. Germline-derived CDR1 and CDR2 are MNHEY and SMNVEV (reference sequence). CDR3 size: 14 residues. The CDR3 bases are TGTGCCAGCAGTTCGGGACAGGGGGGATATGGCTACACCTTC. Translation: CASSSGQGGYGYTF.

DNA of the CDR3: TGCGCCAGCAGCCAAGATGATAGGGGCGGTGGGTATGGCTACACCTTC. It codes for CASSQDDRGGGYGYTF. The chain carries TRBV4-1 and TRBJ1-2; perhaps TRBD1 as D (5 bases). The CDR3 has 16 residues. V was clipped by 0 bases and J by 5 bases, with 16 bases between them. Germline V CDR1 and CDR2: MGHRA, YSYEKL.

The J gene is TRBJ2-2, the V gene TRBV4-3; D is undetermined. Germline V gene lookup returns CDR1 LGHNA and CDR2 YSLEER. V lost 0 bases to trimming and J lost 4 bases, with 9 bases between them. CDR3 length equals 15 residues. CDR3 region: CASSQDRRVTGELFF. CDR3 sequence (DNA): TGCGCCAGCAGCCAAGATCGGCGCGTCACCGGGGAGCTGTTTTTT.

V usage is TRBV6-5 and J usage is TRBJ2-7, with TRBD1 matching 9 bases. Germline lookup yields CDR1 MNHEY and CDR2 SVGAGI. The CDR3 length is 15 residues. The V and J ends lost 2 bases and 4 bases, in that order; junction bases with no gene match: 6. CDR3 loop: CASSYDRDRAYEQYF. The CDR3 DNA reads as TGTGCCAGCAGTTACGACCGGGACAGGGCATACGAGCAGTACTTC.

The CDR3 region is CASSSAGLALNEQFF. For the CDR3, the DNA is TGTGCCAGCTCCTCTGCCGGACTAGCGCTCAATGAGCAGTTCTTC. The chain couples TRBV18 to TRBJ2-1, with 9 bases identical to TRBD2. Germline loops: CDR1 KGHSH, CDR2 LQKENI. Germline trimming cut 6 bases from V and 6 bases from J; bases unmatched to any gene: 9. This CDR3 spans 15 amino acids.